The present TCR beta chain was sequenced within a study of OX40 agonist ivuxolimab in advanced cancers. General observations from the study: Dosing at 0.1 to 3.0 mg/kg was accompanied by clonal expansion of CD4+ and CD8+ blood T cells by week 6. Average numbers of expanded clones were greater in CD8+ T cells than in CD4+.

Here immunoSEQ multiplex PCR was the method, and the copy in TCRdb shows in-frame clones only, minus some. The repertoire holds 55,000 to 80,000 clones, with around four fifths as singletons. This clone came up once. Its cognate antigen is unknown. The CDR3 is 12 residues long. V was shortened by 0 bases and J by 5 bases, with 6 bases between the two germline ends. CDR1 and CDR2 from the germline V gene are SGHRS and YFSETQ. The receptor was isolated from an adult with an advanced solid tumor such as melanoma, head and neck, liver or kidney cancer. Sequences were derived from CD4+ or CD8+ T cells sorted from blood, sampled in a trial of the OX40 agonist ivuxolimab. This sequence joins TRBV5-1 and TRBJ2-7, with D uncertain. The CDR3 sequence: CASSLGQDEQYF. The CDR3 DNA is TGCGCCAGCAGCTTGGGCCAGGACGAGCAGTACTTC.